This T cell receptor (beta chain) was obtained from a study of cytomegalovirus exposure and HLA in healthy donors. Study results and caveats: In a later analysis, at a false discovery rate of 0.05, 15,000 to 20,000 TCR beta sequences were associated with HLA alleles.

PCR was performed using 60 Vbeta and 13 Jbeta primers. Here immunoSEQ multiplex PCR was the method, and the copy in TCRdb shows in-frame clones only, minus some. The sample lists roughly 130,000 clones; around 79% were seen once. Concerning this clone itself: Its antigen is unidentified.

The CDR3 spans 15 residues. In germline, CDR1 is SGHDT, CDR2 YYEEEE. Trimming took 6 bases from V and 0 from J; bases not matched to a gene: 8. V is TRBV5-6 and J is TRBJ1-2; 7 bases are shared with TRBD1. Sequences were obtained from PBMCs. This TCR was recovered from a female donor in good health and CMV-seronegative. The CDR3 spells CASTLEGAANYGYTF. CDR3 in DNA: TGTGCCAGCACCTTAGAGGGGGCAGCTAACTATGGCTACACCTTC.